The T cell receptor (beta chain) under discussion was sequenced for a study of PD-L1 blockade in urothelial cancer. Whole-study context: About 85% of the 29 patients were men whose urothelial cancer was bladder-origin. At 6 weeks and at 3 weeks (second dose) after treatment start, blood was analyzed. Researchers found blood samples held a median of approximately 150,000 T cells.

Generated by immunoSEQ multiplex PCR, the TCRdb table keeps only in-frame clones and is missing some. The sample includes roughly 100,000 clones, about 85% of them seen just once. Trimming cost V 3 bases and J 3 bases, with 16 bases left between them. The CDR3 covers 16 residues. In germline, CDR1 is MGHDK, CDR2 SYGVNS. This TCR was sampled from a man over 45 with urothelial cancer. Sequences were derived from PBMCs, sampled around atezolizumab (anti-PD-L1) treatment. This chain uses TRBV25-1 with TRBJ2-3; possibly TRBD2 for D (7 bases). The CDR3 DNA sequence: TGTGCCAGCAGTGAGGGGGGCGGGAGTGTTACAGATACGCAGTATTTT. This gives the protein CASSEGGGSVTDTQYF.